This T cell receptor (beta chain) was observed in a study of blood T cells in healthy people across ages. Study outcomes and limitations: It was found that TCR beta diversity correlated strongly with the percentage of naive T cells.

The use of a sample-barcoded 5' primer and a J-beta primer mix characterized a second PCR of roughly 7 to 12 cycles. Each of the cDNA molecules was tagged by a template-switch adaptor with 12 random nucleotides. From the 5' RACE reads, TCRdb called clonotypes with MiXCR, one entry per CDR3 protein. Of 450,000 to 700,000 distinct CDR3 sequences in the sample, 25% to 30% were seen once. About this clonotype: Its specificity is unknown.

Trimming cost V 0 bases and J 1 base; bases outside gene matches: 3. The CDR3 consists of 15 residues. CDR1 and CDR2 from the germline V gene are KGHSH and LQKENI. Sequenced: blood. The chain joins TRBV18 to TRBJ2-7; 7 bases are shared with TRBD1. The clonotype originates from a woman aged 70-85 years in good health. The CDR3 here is CASSPPGGASYEQYF. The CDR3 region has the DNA TGTGCCAGCTCACCACCAGGGGGCGCGTCCTACGAGCAGTACTTC.